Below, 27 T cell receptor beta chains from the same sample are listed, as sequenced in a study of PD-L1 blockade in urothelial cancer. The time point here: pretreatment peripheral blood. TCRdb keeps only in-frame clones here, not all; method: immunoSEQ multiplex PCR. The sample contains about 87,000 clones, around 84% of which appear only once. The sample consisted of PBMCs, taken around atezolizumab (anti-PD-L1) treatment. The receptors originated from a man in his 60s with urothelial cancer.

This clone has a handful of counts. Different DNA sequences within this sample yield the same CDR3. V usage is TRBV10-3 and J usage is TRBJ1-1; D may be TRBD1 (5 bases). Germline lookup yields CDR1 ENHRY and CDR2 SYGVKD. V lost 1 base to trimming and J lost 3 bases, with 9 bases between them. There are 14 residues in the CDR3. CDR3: CAISEWSGDTEAFF. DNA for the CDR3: TGTGCCATCAGTGAGTGGTCGGGGGACACTGAAGCTTTCTTT.

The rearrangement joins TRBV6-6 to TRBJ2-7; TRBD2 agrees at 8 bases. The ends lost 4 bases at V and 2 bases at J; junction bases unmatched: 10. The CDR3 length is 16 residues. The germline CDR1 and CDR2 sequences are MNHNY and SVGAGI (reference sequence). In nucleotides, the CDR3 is TGTGCCAGCAGTTTAGGGCTGGGCGGGAGGCCCTACGAGCAGTACTTC. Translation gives CASSLGLGGRPYEQYF.

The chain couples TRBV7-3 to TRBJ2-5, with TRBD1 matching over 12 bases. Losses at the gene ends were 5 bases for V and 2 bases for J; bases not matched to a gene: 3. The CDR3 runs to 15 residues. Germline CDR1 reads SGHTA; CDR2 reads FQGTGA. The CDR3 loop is CASSRGQGAQETQYF. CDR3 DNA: TGTGCCAGCAGCCGGGGACAGGGGGCACAAGAGACCCAGTACTTC.

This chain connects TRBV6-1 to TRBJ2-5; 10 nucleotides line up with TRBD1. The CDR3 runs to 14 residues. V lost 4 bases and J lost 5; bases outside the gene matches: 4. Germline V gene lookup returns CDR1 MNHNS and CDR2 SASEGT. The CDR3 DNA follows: TGTGCCAGCAGTGCGACAGGGGGCAGGGAGACCCAGTACTTC. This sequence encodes CASSATGGRETQYF.

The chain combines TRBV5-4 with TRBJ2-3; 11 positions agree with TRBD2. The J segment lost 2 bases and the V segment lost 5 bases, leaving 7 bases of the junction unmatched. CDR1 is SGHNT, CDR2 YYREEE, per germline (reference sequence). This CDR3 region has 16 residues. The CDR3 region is CASRSIAGGHTDTQYF. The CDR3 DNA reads TGTGCCAGCAGATCAATAGCGGGAGGGCACACAGATACGCAGTATTTT.

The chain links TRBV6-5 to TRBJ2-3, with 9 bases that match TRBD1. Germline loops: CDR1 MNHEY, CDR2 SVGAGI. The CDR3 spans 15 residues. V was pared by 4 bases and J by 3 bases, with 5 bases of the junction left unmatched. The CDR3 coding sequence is TGTGCCAGCAGTTTTACAGGGGGCGTGACAGATACGCAGTATTTT. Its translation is CASSFTGGVTDTQYF.

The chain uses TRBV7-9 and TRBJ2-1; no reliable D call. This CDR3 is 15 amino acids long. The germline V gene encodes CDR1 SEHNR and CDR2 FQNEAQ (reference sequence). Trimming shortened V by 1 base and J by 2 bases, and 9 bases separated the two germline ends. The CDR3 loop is CASSLERRPYNEQFF. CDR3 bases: TGTGCCAGCAGCTTAGAGAGGAGACCCTACAATGAGCAGTTCTTC.

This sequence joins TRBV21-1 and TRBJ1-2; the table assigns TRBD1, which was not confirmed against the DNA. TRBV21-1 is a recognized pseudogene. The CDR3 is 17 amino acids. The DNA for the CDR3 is TGTGCCAGCAGCAAAGAACTAGGCAGGGGGCCCGACTATGGCTACACCTTC. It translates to CASSKELGRGPDYGYTF.

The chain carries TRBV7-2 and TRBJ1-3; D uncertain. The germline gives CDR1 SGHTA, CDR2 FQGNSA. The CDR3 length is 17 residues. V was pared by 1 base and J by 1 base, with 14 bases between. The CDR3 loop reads CASSLVPGALSGNTIYF. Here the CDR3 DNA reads TGTGCCAGCAGCTTAGTGCCGGGTGCCCTTTCTGGAAACACCATATATTTT.

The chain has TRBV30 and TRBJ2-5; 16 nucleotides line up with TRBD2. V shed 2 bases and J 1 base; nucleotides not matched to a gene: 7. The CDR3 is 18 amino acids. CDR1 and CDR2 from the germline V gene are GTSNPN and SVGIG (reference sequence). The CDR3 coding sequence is TGTGCCTGGAGTTCGGGACTAGCGGGGGGGTACGCCCAAGAGACCCAGTACTTC. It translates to CAWSSGLAGGYAQETQYF.

The CDR3 protein is CASSLVSGAYEQYF. As DNA, the CDR3 is TGTGCCAGCAGCTTAGTAAGCGGTGCCTACGAGCAGTACTTC. The J gene is TRBJ2-7, the V gene TRBV7-2, with a weak D call TRBD2 (5 bases). Deletions cut 1 base from V and 2 bases from J, with 9 bases between. This CDR3 comprises 14 residues. The germline gives CDR1 SGHTA, CDR2 FQGNSA.

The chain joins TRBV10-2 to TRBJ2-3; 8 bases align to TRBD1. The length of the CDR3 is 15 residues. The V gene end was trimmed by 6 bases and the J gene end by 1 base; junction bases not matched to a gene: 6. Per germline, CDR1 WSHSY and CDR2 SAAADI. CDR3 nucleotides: TGCGCCAGCAGGGACAGGGCCGCCGGCACAGATACGCAGTATTTT. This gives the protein CASRDRAAGTDTQYF.

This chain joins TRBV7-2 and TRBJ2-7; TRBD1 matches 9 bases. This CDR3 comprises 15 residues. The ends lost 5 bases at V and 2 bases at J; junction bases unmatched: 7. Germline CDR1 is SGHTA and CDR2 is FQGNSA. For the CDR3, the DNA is TGTGCCAGCAGCCCAGGGACAGGGAATGCCTACGAGCAGTACTTC. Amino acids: CASSPGTGNAYEQYF.

The CDR3 spells CASSLDGGRGDTQYF. The CDR3 DNA reads as TGTGCCAGCAGCTTAGACGGAGGACGGGGAGATACGCAGTATTTT. J is TRBJ2-3 and V is TRBV7-2; D perhaps matches TRBD2 (5 bases). The length of the CDR3 is 15 residues. Germline V gene lookup returns CDR1 SGHTA and CDR2 FQGNSA. Trimming left V 1 base short and J 5 bases short, with 13 bases between.

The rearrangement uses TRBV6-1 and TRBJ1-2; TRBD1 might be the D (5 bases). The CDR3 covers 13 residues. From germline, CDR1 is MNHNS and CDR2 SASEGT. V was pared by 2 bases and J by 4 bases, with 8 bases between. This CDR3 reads CASSELDIYGYTF. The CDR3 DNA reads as TGTGCCAGCAGTGAATTGGACATCTATGGCTACACCTTC.

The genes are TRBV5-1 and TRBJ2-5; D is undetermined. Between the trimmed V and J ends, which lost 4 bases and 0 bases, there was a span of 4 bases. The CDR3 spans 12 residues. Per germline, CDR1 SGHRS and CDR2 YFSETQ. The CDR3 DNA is TGCGCCAGCAGCGCGGACCAAGAGACCCAGTACTTC. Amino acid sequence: CASSADQETQYF.

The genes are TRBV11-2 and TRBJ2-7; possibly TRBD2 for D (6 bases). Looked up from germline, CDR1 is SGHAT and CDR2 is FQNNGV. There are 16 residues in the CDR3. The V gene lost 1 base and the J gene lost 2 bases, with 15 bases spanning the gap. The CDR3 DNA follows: TGTGCCAGCAGCTTAGTTGCAGGCGGAGGGGCCTACGAGCAGTACTTC. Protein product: CASSLVAGGGAYEQYF.

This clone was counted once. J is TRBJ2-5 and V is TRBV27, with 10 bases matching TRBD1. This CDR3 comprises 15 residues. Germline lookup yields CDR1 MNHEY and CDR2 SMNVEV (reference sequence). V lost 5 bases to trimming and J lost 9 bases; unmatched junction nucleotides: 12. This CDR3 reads CASSPGTGAGLAQYF. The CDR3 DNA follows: TGTGCCAGCAGTCCTGGGACAGGGGCGGGATTGGCCCAGTACTTC.

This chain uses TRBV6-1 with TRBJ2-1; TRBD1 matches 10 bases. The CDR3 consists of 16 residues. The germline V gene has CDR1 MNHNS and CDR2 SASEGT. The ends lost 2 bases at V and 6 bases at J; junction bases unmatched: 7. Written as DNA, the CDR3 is TGTGCCAGCAGTGAAAGGAGACAGGGGGCGCGCAATGAGCAGTTCTTC. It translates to CASSERRQGARNEQFF.

The CDR3, as DNA: TGTGCCAGCAGTTTGGCGGGACAGCTGAACACTGAAGCTTTCTTT. It specifies CASSLAGQLNTEAFF. This rearrangement joins TRBV27 to TRBJ1-1; TRBD1 aligns across 7 bases. Germline V gene data show CDR1 as MNHEY and CDR2 as SMNVEV (reference sequence). V lost 3 bases to trimming and J lost 0 bases; unmatched junction nucleotides: 4. The CDR3 consists of 15 residues.

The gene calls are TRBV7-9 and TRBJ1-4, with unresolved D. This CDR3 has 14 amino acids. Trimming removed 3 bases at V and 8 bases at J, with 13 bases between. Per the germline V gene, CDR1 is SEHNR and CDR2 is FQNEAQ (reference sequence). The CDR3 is CASSFNNEEEKLFF. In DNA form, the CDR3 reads TGTGCCAGCAGCTTTAACAACGAGGAGGAAAAACTGTTTTTT.

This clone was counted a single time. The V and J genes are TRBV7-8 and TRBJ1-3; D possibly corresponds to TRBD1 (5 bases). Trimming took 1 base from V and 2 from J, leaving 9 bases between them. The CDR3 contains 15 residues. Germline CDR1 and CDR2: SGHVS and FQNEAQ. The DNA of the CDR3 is TGTGCCAGCAGCTTAGGCCGGACAACTGGAAACACCATATATTTT. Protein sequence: CASSLGRTTGNTIYF. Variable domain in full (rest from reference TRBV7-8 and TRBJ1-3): GAGVSQSPRYKVAKRGQDVALRCDPISGHVSLFWYQQALGQGPEFLTYFQNEAQLDKSGLPSDRFFAERPEGSVSTLKIQRTQQEDSAVYLCASSLGRTTGNTIYFGEGSWLTVV.

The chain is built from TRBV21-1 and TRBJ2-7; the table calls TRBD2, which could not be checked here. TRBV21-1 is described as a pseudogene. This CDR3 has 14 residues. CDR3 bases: TGTGCCAGCAGCCCAGTAGCGGTAGACTACGAGCAGTACTTC. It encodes CASSPVAVDYEQYF.

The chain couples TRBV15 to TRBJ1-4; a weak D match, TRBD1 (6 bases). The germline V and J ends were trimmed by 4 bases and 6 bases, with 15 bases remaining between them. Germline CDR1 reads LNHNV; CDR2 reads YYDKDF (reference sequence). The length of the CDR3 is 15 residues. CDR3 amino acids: CATSTSPRGDEKLFF. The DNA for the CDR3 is TGTGCCACCAGCACCTCCCCCAGGGGAGATGAAAAACTGTTTTTT.

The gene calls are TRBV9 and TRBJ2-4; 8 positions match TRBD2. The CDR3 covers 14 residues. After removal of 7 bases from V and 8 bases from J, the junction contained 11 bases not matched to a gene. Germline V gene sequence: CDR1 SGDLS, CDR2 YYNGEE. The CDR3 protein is CASAGGGVGDIQYF. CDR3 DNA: TGTGCCAGCGCGGGGGGAGGGGTTGGGGACATTCAGTACTTC.

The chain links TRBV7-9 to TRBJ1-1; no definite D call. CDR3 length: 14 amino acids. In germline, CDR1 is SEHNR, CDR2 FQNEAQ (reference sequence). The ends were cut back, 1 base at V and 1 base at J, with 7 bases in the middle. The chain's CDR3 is CASSLGGGNTEAFF. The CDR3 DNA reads TGTGCCAGCAGCTTAGGCGGAGGGAACACTGAAGCTTTCTTT.

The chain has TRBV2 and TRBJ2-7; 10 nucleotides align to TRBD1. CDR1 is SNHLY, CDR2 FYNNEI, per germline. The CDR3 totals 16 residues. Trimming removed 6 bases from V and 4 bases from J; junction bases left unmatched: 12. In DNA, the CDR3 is TGTGCCAGCAGACTACTCTTCCGGGACAGGGGTTACGAGCAGTACTTC. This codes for CASRLLFRDRGYEQYF.